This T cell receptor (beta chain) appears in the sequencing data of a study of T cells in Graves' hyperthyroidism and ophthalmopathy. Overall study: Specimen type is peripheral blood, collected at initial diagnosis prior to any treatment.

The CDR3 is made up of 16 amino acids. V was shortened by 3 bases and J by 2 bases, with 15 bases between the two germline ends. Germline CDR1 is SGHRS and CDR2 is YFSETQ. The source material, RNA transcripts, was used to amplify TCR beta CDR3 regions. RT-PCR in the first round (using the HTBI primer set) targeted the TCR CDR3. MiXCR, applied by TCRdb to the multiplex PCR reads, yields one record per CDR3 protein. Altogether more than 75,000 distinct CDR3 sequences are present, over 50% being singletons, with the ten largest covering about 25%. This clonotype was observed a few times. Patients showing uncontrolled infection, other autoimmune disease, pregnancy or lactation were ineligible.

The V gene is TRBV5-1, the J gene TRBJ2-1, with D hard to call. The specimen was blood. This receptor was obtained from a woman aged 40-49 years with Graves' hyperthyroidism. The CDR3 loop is CASSSISRATYNEQFF. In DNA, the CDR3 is TGCGCCAGCAGCTCGATTTCTCGGGCCACCTACAATGAGCAGTTCTTC.